The 12 T cell receptor beta chains listed next were all sequenced from one sample in a study of OX40 agonist ivuxolimab in advanced cancers. Repertoires were generated with immunoSEQ multiplex PCR, while TCRdb's copy carries only in-frame clones and drops some. The data contain about 55,000 clones, around 80% of them singletons. This sample comprised CD4+ or CD8+ T cells sorted from blood, obtained in a trial of the OX40 agonist ivuxolimab. The receptors derive from an adult with an advanced solid tumor such as melanoma, head and neck, liver or kidney cancer.

The chain combines TRBV29-1 with TRBJ2-1, with D perhaps TRBD2 (6 bases). Deletions cut 6 bases from V and 0 bases from J, with 18 bases between. CDR3 size: 16 residues. CDR1 and CDR2 (germline): SQVTM, ANQGSEA. DNA of the CDR3: TGCAGCGTGGGGGGTAGGGCAGGAAGCTCCTACAATGAGCAGTTCTTC. Protein sequence: CSVGGRAGSSYNEQFF.

This sequence joins TRBV6-1 and TRBJ1-2; tentatively, D is TRBD1 (5 bases). CDR3 length: 13 amino acids. The germline V gene encodes CDR1 MNHNS and CDR2 SASEGT. The V end was cut by 11 bases, the J end by 8 bases, with 21 bases between. The CDR3 DNA reads TGTGCCGGCCATGAGGGGACGGGGGACGGCTACACCTTC. Amino acid sequence: CAGHEGTGDGYTF.

The chain is built from TRBV5-4 and TRBJ2-5, with 9 bases that match TRBD2. Per the germline V gene, CDR1 is SGHNT and CDR2 is YYREEE (reference sequence). Losses at the gene ends were 0 bases for V and 2 bases for J; bases not matched to a gene: 8. The length of the CDR3 is 17 residues. The CDR3 is CASSLGAGGPTQETQYF. The CDR3 DNA is TGTGCCAGCAGCTTGGGAGCGGGGGGCCCCACTCAAGAGACCCAGTACTTC.

The chain has TRBV12-5 and TRBJ2-5; TRBD1 agrees at 7 bases. V lost 4 bases and J lost 1; bases outside the gene matches: 3. Germline CDR1 and CDR2: LGHNT and FRNRAP. This CDR3 comprises 14 residues. CDR3 nucleotides: TGTGCTAGTGGTTCGGGACAGCCCCAAGAGACCCAGTACTTC. The encoded protein is CASGSGQPQETQYF.

This chain joins TRBV5-1 and TRBJ2-3; 12 positions agree with TRBD2. Germline V gene data show CDR1 as SGHRS and CDR2 as YFSETQ. V was clipped by 0 bases and J by 4 bases; unmatched bases: 3. The CDR3 is made up of 16 amino acids. Here the CDR3 DNA reads TGCGCCAGCAGCTTGGGACTAGCGGGGGATTCAGATACGCAGTATTTT. Its translation: CASSLGLAGDSDTQYF.

V usage is TRBV5-4 and J usage is TRBJ2-2; no firm D call. This CDR3 region has 15 residues. Germline V CDR1 and CDR2: SGHNT, YYREEE (reference sequence). V lost 4 bases and J lost 0, with 10 bases in between. The CDR3 reads CASSRAETNTGELFF. CDR3 DNA sequence: TGTGCCAGCAGCCGAGCCGAAACGAACACCGGGGAGCTGTTTTTT.

This chain uses TRBV5-1 with TRBJ2-1; 15 nucleotides align to TRBD2. The V gene end was trimmed by 4 bases and the J gene end by 4 bases; junction bases not matched to a gene: 6. Germline CDR1 SGHRS, CDR2 YFSETQ. This CDR3 has 17 amino acids. The CDR3 loop is CASSAGTSGGLYNEQFF. CDR3 bases: TGCGCCAGCAGCGCAGGGACTAGCGGGGGGTTATACAATGAGCAGTTCTTC.

The chain has TRBV29-1 and TRBJ1-2, with D unresolved. The ends were cut back, 8 bases at V and 4 bases at J, with 17 bases in the middle. This CDR3 has 13 amino acids. Germline V lookup: CDR1 SQVTM, CDR2 ANQGSEA. This CDR3 is CSHKDPRGYGYTF. In DNA form, the CDR3 reads TGCAGCCACAAGGATCCGCGGGGCTATGGCTACACCTTC.

The V gene is TRBV11-2, the J gene TRBJ1-1, with D uncertain. The germline V gene encodes CDR1 SGHAT and CDR2 FQNNGV. Trimming cost V 1 base and J 5 bases, with 8 bases left between them. The CDR3 contains 13 residues. The CDR3 DNA follows: TGTGCCAGCAGCTTAGGGGCGGGGACTGAAGCTTTCTTT. As protein: CASSLGAGTEAFF. Full variable domain (missing parts from reference TRBV11-2 and TRBJ1-1): EAGVAQSPRYKIIEKRQSVAFWCNPISGHATLYWYQQILGQGPKLLIQFQNNGVVDDSQLPKDRFSAERLKGVDSTLKIQPAKLEDSAVYLCASSLGAGTEAFFGQGTRLTVV.

This chain joins TRBV2 and TRBJ2-5, with 9 bases matching TRBD2. V trimming: 2 bases; J trimming: 7 bases; junction bases outside the gene matches: 5. The CDR3 is 14 amino acids. Germline loops: CDR1 SNHLY, CDR2 FYNNEI. CDR3 region: CASSERAAGGTQYF. Here the CDR3 DNA reads TGTGCCAGCAGTGAAAGGGCAGCGGGGGGGACCCAGTACTTC.

The gene calls are TRBV6-1 and TRBJ1-5; the match to TRBD1 covers 9 bases. This CDR3 contains 15 residues. Germline CDR1 MNHNS, CDR2 SASEGT. V shed 5 bases, J shed 2 bases, and the junction held 4 bases outside the gene matches. CDR3 loop: CASSIDRGGNQPQHF. CDR3 in DNA: TGTGCCAGCAGTATTGACAGGGGGGGCAATCAGCCCCAGCATTTT.

This chain uses TRBV6-5 with TRBJ2-1, with D possibly matching TRBD2 (6 bases). Germline V lookup: CDR1 MNHEY, CDR2 SVGAGI. The CDR3 spans 12 residues. The V end was cut by 2 bases, the J end by 12 bases, with 11 bases between. CDR3 nucleotides: TGTGCCAGCAGTTACGTTGGGGGGAGGCAGTTCTTC. This sequence encodes CASSYVGGRQFF.